These T cell receptor beta chains were read from a single sample in a study of shared clonotypes between healthy human individuals. Sequenced by immunoSEQ multiplex PCR; TCRdb stores in-frame clones only, minus some. The table has about 2.1 million clones, 93% seen once. Sequencing was performed on naive CD8+ T cells from PBMCs. These receptors originate from a man aged 18 to 29 in good health. Some clones in this sample may be carry-over from other donors' samples. The CDR3 runs from the conserved cysteine through the conserved F or W.

v_gene	j_gene	CDR3aa
TRBV4-1	TRBJ2-3	CASSQEGGRTDTQYF
TRBV27	TRBJ2-3	CASSSSPWDTQYF
TRBV7-8	TRBJ2-7	CASSLARSPYEQYF
TRBV2	TRBJ2-2	CARTHWQISNGELFF
TRBV28	TRBJ2-7	CASSFPGTGGSYEQYF
TRBV28	TRBJ2-2	CASTLGGKAELFF
TRBV28	TRBJ2-7	CASSLYSASGEQYF
TRBV5-4	TRBJ2-2	CASSYNRNTGELFF
TRBV27	TRBJ2-7	CASSWRTGGLYEQYF
TRBV27	TRBJ1-5	CASSPFGNQPQHF
TRBV2	TRBJ1-1	CAHSERANTEAFF
TRBV19	TRBJ2-1	CASSKLPVGSYNEQFF